This entry lists 29 T cell receptor beta chains sequenced from one sample in a study of cytomegalovirus exposure and HLA in healthy donors. Use of 60 Vbeta and 13 Jbeta primers characterized the PCR. Assay used: immunoSEQ multiplex PCR; TCRdb lists only in-frame clones, some missing. The repertoire holds 150,000 or so clones, with roughly 83% as singletons. Sequences were obtained from PBMCs. These receptors came from a man younger than 40 in good health and CMV-seropositive.

The table lists this clone with a few counts. The chain carries TRBV7-9 and TRBJ1-1; D is perhaps TRBD1 (5 bases). Per germline, CDR1 SEHNR and CDR2 FQNEAQ (reference sequence). The CDR3 spans 15 residues. Trimming stripped 5 bases from V and 0 bases from J, with 13 bases between. CDR3 sequence reads: CASSPDQGLNTEAFF. The CDR3 DNA reads TGTGCCAGCAGCCCCGACCAGGGTTTGAACACTGAAGCTTTCTTT. Complete variable domain (other parts from reference TRBV7-9 and TRBJ1-1): DTGVSQNPRHKITKRGQNVTFRCDPISEHNRLYWYRQTLGQGPEFLTYFQNEAQLEKSRLLSDRFSAERPKGSFSTLEIQRTEQGDSAMYLCASSPDQGLNTEAFFGQGTRLTVV.

The chain couples TRBV28 to TRBJ2-6; TRBD2 aligns across 10 bases. The CDR3 is 17 amino acids. V lost 5 bases to trimming and J lost 0 bases; unmatched junction nucleotides: 4. Per the germline V gene, CDR1 is MDHEN and CDR2 is SYDVKM. The DNA for the CDR3 is TGTGCCAGCAGTCCCGGACTAGCGGACTCTGGGGCCAACGTCCTGACTTTC. The encoded protein is CASSPGLADSGANVLTF. Variable domain in full (rest from reference TRBV28 and TRBJ2-6): DVKVTQSSRYLVKRTGEKVFLECVQDMDHENMFWYRQDPGLGLRLIYFSYDVKMKEKGDIPEGYSVSREKKERFSLILESASTNQTSMYLCASSPGLADSGANVLTFGAGSRLTVL.

The chain carries TRBV4-3 and TRBJ2-2; D might be TRBD2 (6 bases). Germline CDR1 reads LGHNA; CDR2 reads YSLEER. CDR3 length: 17 amino acids. V dropped 6 bases and J dropped 1 base, with 18 bases sitting between them. The CDR3 DNA reads as TGCGCCAGCAGTTCCTCACCGTGGGGGGAGAACACCGGGGAGCTGTTTTTT. It encodes CASSSSPWGENTGELFF.

The chain combines TRBV9 with TRBJ2-1; TRBD1 might be the D (5 bases). The CDR3 consists of 14 residues. V lost 0 bases, J lost 6 bases, and 10 bases lay in between. Per the germline V gene, CDR1 is SGDLS and CDR2 is YYNGEE. The CDR3 region has the DNA TGTGCCAGCAGCGTAGACAGGAGTTCCAATGAGCAGTTCTTC. Translated: CASSVDRSSNEQFF.

The gene calls are TRBV2 and TRBJ1-1; D unresolved. Trimming removed 11 bases at V and 1 base at J, with 14 bases between. The length of the CDR3 is 13 residues. Germline CDR1 SNHLY, CDR2 FYNNEI. The CDR3 DNA sequence: TGTGCCCAAACGAGGTCCGAGAACACTGAAGCTTTCTTT. This encodes CAQTRSENTEAFF.

CDR3 loop: CASSVLGRDQETQYF. CDR3 DNA: TGTGCCAGCAGTGTCTTGGGGAGGGACCAAGAGACCCAGTACTTC. This chain connects TRBV6-5 to TRBJ2-5, with TRBD2 matching 7 bases. The J segment lost 0 bases and the V segment lost 5 bases, leaving 6 bases of the junction unmatched. This CDR3 has 15 residues. Germline V CDR1 and CDR2: MNHEY, SVGAGI.

V is TRBV5-6 and J is TRBJ1-1; D is unresolved. Germline CDR1 is SGHDT and CDR2 is YYEEEE. The ends were cut back, 1 base at V and 1 base at J, with 5 bases in the middle. The CDR3 contains 13 residues. In DNA form, the CDR3 reads TGTGCCAGCAGCTTGTCTCCGAACACTGAAGCTTTCTTT. It specifies CASSLSPNTEAFF.

This clone has a single count. J is TRBJ1-2 and V is TRBV30; D uncertain. The germline CDR1 and CDR2 sequences are GTSNPN and SVGIG (reference sequence). The CDR3 is 12 amino acids. Trimming left V 1 base short and J 3 bases short, with 6 bases between. The CDR3 bases are TGTGCCTGGAGTGGGCTGCACTATGGCTACACCTTC. This sequence encodes CAWSGLHYGYTF.

The rearrangement links TRBV2 to TRBJ1-2; 10 bases align to TRBD1. The V and J ends lost 6 bases and 6 bases, in that order; junction bases with no gene match: 4. The CDR3 is 13 residues long. Germline V gives CDR1 SNHLY, CDR2 FYNNEI. The DNA for the CDR3 is TGTGCCAGCAGGGATGACAGGGGGCATGGCTACACCTTC. This encodes CASRDDRGHGYTF.

This clone was counted only a few times. V and J are TRBV28 and TRBJ2-7; 8 positions agree with TRBD2. V was pared by 7 bases and J by 5 bases, with 10 bases of the junction left unmatched. There are 14 residues in the CDR3. CDR1 and CDR2 from the germline V gene are MDHEN and SYDVKM. CDR3 loop: CASNPGGPSNEQYF. The CDR3 DNA reads as TGTGCCAGCAACCCGGGAGGGCCCTCAAACGAGCAGTACTTC. The whole variable domain, filled in from reference TRBV28 and TRBJ2-7, reads DVKVTQSSRYLVKRTGEKVFLECVQDMDHENMFWYRQDPGLGLRLIYFSYDVKMKEKGDIPEGYSVSREKKERFSLILESASTNQTSMYLCASNPGGPSNEQYFGPGTRLTVT.

This sequence joins TRBV5-1 and TRBJ2-1; TRBD1 matches at 9 bases. Germline V gene sequence: CDR1 SGHRS, CDR2 YFSETQ. V lost 3 bases to trimming and J lost 0 bases; unmatched junction nucleotides: 4. This CDR3 has 16 amino acids. The CDR3 loop is CASSWLQGASYNEQFF. The CDR3 region has the DNA TGCGCCAGCAGCTGGTTACAGGGGGCCTCCTACAATGAGCAGTTCTTC.

V usage is TRBV7-9 and J usage is TRBJ2-3; 7 positions match TRBD1. CDR1 and CDR2 from the germline V gene are SEHNR and FQNEAQ (reference sequence). The CDR3 consists of 16 residues. V lost 5 bases to trimming and J lost 0 bases; unmatched junction nucleotides: 8. CDR3 in amino acids: CASSPSGTASTDTQYF. CDR3 nucleotides: TGTGCCAGCAGCCCCTCCGGGACAGCTAGCACAGATACGCAGTATTTT.

V usage is TRBV6-6 and J usage is TRBJ1-1; possibly TRBD1 for D (5 bases). This CDR3 region has 13 residues. The germline gives CDR1 MNHNY, CDR2 SVGAGI (reference sequence). V gave up 5 bases and J gave up 5 bases, with 12 bases separating them. DNA of the CDR3: TGTGCCAGCAGTGGGAACAAGGGGACTGAAGCTTTCTTT. The encoded protein is CASSGNKGTEAFF.

This sequence joins TRBV28 and TRBJ2-1, with D maybe TRBD2 (6 bases). The germline CDR1 and CDR2 sequences are MDHEN and SYDVKM. The CDR3 extends over 17 amino acids. V dropped 4 bases and J dropped 2 bases, with 18 bases sitting between them. CDR3 amino acids: CASSSPREVGAYNEQFF. For the CDR3, the DNA is TGTGCCAGCAGTTCTCCCAGGGAGGTGGGTGCCTACAATGAGCAGTTCTTC.

The chain recombines TRBV14 with TRBJ1-1; D call uncertain. The CDR3 totals 14 residues. The V gene's germline CDR1 is SGHDN and CDR2 FVKESK. V shed 4 bases and J shed 1 base, with 10 bases lying between them. The CDR3 spells CASSLAGSNTEAFF. The CDR3 nucleotides read TGTGCCAGCAGCCTCGCGGGTTCGAACACTGAAGCTTTCTTT.

This clone appeared a few times. This rearrangement joins TRBV18 to TRBJ2-2, with a weak D call TRBD2 (5 bases). Trimming removed 3 bases at V and 5 bases at J, with 7 bases between. CDR3 length: 13 residues. Germline CDR1 KGHSH, CDR2 LQKENI. This CDR3 reads CASSPTGTGELFF. The CDR3 region has the DNA TGTGCCAGCTCACCGACGGGGACCGGGGAGCTGTTTTTT.

The chain couples TRBV18 to TRBJ1-5; D ambiguous. This CDR3 has 13 amino acids. V gave up 6 bases and J gave up 8 bases, with 14 bases separating them. Germline V gives CDR1 KGHSH, CDR2 LQKENI. CDR3 region: CASSQSIVEPQHF. The CDR3 region has the DNA TGTGCCAGCTCCCAATCAATTGTAGAGCCCCAGCATTTT.

This rearrangement joins TRBV5-6 to TRBJ1-2; 7 bases map to TRBD1. This CDR3 spans 18 amino acids. The junction had 18 bases not matched to a gene; V was cut back by 4 bases and J by 3 bases. Germline CDR1 SGHDT, CDR2 YYEEEE. CDR3 nucleotide sequence: TGTGCCAGCAGCCCTGAATCCGGGACAGCCTTAGGGGACTATGGCTACACCTTC. Amino acid sequence: CASSPESGTALGDYGYTF. Based on the CDR3 plus reference TRBV5-6 and TRBJ1-2, the full variable domain is DAGVTQSPTHLIKTRGQQVTLRCSPKSGHDTVSWYQQALGQGPQFIFQYYEEEERQRGNFPDRFSGHQFPNYSSELNVNALLLGDSALYLCASSPESGTALGDYGYTFGSGTRLTVV.

The chain recombines TRBV11-2 with TRBJ1-6, with 9 bases identical to TRBD1. From germline, CDR1 is SGHAT and CDR2 FQNNGV. V lost 5 bases and J lost 9; bases outside the gene matches: 8. The CDR3 spans 15 residues. The CDR3 sequence: CASSDSGTGFSPLHF. CDR3 coding DNA: TGTGCCAGCAGCGATTCCGGGACAGGGTTTTCACCCCTCCACTTT. Full variable domain (rest looked up from reference TRBV11-2 and TRBJ1-6): EAGVAQSPRYKIIEKRQSVAFWCNPISGHATLYWYQQILGQGPKLLIQFQNNGVVDDSQLPKDRFSAERLKGVDSTLKIQPAKLEDSAVYLCASSDSGTGFSPLHFGNGTRLTVT.

V is TRBV6-5 and J is TRBJ1-1, with D possibly TRBD1 on 5 matching bases. CDR1 is MNHEY, CDR2 SVGAGI, per germline. The length of the CDR3 is 13 residues. Trimming took 2 bases from V and 5 from J, leaving 9 bases between them. DNA for the CDR3: TGTGCCAGCAGTTACCTCAGGGAAACTGAAGCTTTCTTT. This translates into CASSYLRETEAFF.

The V call is TRBV6-5, the J call TRBJ2-3, with 7 bases lining up with TRBD1. The CDR3 length is 14 residues. Germline V gives CDR1 MNHEY, CDR2 SVGAGI. J gave up 2 bases and V 8 bases, and 7 bases lay outside the gene matches. In nucleotides, the CDR3 is TGTGCCAGCCGAACAGGGGCGTTCACAGATACGCAGTATTTT. It specifies CASRTGAFTDTQYF.

As DNA, the CDR3 is TGTGCCAGCAGCACTGACAGGTCCCGATTAGGGGGCTACACCTTC. Translating gives CASSTDRSRLGGYTF. V is TRBV7-2 and J is TRBJ1-2; a possible D gene is TRBD1 (6 bases). The CDR3 consists of 15 residues. V was cut by 5 bases and J by 8 bases, with 21 bases left in between. Germline values: CDR1 SGHTA, CDR2 FQGNSA.

This chain joins TRBV27 and TRBJ2-7; 14 nucleotides line up with TRBD2. The ends lost 6 bases at V and 5 bases at J; junction bases unmatched: 6. Per the germline V gene, CDR1 is MNHEY and CDR2 is SMNVEV (reference sequence). The CDR3 has 15 amino acids. The CDR3 DNA sequence: TGTGCCAGCAGCTTCGGGACTAGCGGGAGTGACGAGCAGTACTTC. The encoded protein is CASSFGTSGSDEQYF.

The sample holds one count of this clone. The chain couples TRBV6-5 to TRBJ2-7; D call uncertain. The CDR3 loop spans 13 amino acids. Germline values: CDR1 MNHEY, CDR2 SVGAGI. The V end was cut by 5 bases, the J end by 2 bases, with 10 bases between. The chain's CDR3 is CASSQDKTYEQYF. Here the CDR3 DNA reads TGTGCCAGCAGTCAAGACAAGACCTACGAGCAGTACTTC.

The rearrangement uses TRBV18 and TRBJ1-2, with 9 bases aligning to TRBD1. The CDR3 extends over 14 amino acids. Germline CDR1 and CDR2: KGHSH and LQKENI. V lost 6 bases and J lost 6; bases outside the gene matches: 8. CDR3 protein: CASSLQGARNGYTF. The CDR3, as DNA: TGTGCCAGCTCGCTACAGGGGGCAAGGAATGGCTACACCTTC.

The chain employs TRBV12-5 and TRBJ2-7; D not resolved. This CDR3 has 12 residues. The V end lost 1 base, the J end lost 6 bases, and 7 bases lay between the germline ends. Germline V gene lookup returns CDR1 LGHNT and CDR2 FRNRAP. CDR3 coding DNA: TGTGCTAGTGGTTTGGCCGCCGGCGAGCAGTACTTC. This translates into CASGLAAGEQYF. Based on the CDR3 plus reference TRBV12-5 and TRBJ2-7, the full variable domain is DARVTQTPRHKVTEMGQEVTMRCQPILGHNTVFWYRQTMMQGLELLAYFRNRAPLDDSGMPKDRFSAEMPDATLATLKIQPSEPRDSAVYFCASGLAAGEQYFGPGTRLTVT.

The genes are TRBV25-1 and TRBJ2-7; TRBD2 aligns across 12 bases. This CDR3 comprises 16 residues. V lost 1 base and J lost 6; bases outside the gene matches: 7. Germline V gene data show CDR1 as MGHDK and CDR2 as SYGVNS. CDR3: CASSEFGGLAGSEQYF. As DNA, the CDR3 is TGTGCCAGCAGTGAATTTGGCGGACTAGCGGGAAGCGAGCAGTACTTC.

This clone was picked up a small number of times. The CDR3 is CASSPDRGAETQYF. CDR3 DNA: TGTGCCAGCAGCCCGGACAGGGGTGCAGAGACCCAGTACTTC. This rearrangement joins TRBV11-3 to TRBJ2-5; the match to TRBD1 covers 9 bases. CDR1 SGHNT and CDR2 YENEEA come from the germline V gene. CDR3 length: 14 residues. The V and J ends lost 5 bases and 4 bases, in that order; junction bases with no gene match: 5.

The rearrangement joins TRBV9 to TRBJ1-5; D remains ambiguous. V lost 3 bases, J lost 0 bases, and 7 bases lay in between. The CDR3 is 14 amino acids. In germline, CDR1 is SGDLS, CDR2 YYNGEE. In DNA, the CDR3 is TGTGCCAGCAGCGGAGCTTATAGCAATCAGCCCCAGCATTTT. Its translation: CASSGAYSNQPQHF.